This T cell receptor (beta chain) was captured in a study of early stage breast cancer tumors. This clone was seen a handful of times. Its specificity is not known. Findings and caveats of the study: Blood repertoires resembled normal breast more than tumor. Tumors had roughly 2.5-fold higher T cell density than normal breast.

Trimming shortened V by 7 bases and J by 3 bases, and 15 bases separated the two germline ends. The CDR3 covers 14 residues. CDR1 SGHRS and CDR2 YFSETQ come from the germline V gene. Blood replicates held 0.5 ug DNA, tumor or normal breast around 1.5 ug, two each. Profiled with immunoSEQ multiplex PCR; TCRdb holds only in-frame clones, not every one. The sample records fewer than 30,000 clones, less than 85% being singletons. The origin of this receptor is a person in their sixties with breast cancer. Sequencing was carried out using blood. The V call is TRBV5-1, the J call TRBJ2-3; weak D call: TRBD2 (5 bases). CDR3 in DNA: TGCGCCAGCCAACTAGAAAGGGAGACAGATACGCAGTATTTT. Translation gives CASQLERETDTQYF.